The 14 T cell receptor beta chains given below trace back to one sample, sequenced in a study of blood T cells in healthy people across ages. The second PCR ran roughly 6 to 12 cycles with a sample-barcoded 5' primer and J-beta primers. MiXCR, run by TCRdb on the 5' RACE reads, gives a single entry per CDR3 protein. The sample contains roughly 700,000 distinct CDR3 sequences, more than 20% of which appear only once. These data were also filed under a second study, of T cells of mothers and their children.

The sequenced sample consisted of blood. These receptors were taken from a boy younger than 18 in good health.

The V call is TRBV5-1, the J call TRBJ1-1; D is perhaps TRBD1 (5 bases). The CDR3 runs 12 residues. V was clipped by 4 bases and J by 9 bases, with 13 bases between them. Germline loops: CDR1 SGHRS, CDR2 YFSETQ. CDR3 residues: CASSAMGVKAFF. The CDR3 DNA reads as TGCGCCAGCAGCGCCATGGGGGTGAAAGCTTTCTTT.

This clonotype appeared many times. The rearrangement links TRBV5-1 to TRBJ2-2, with 8 bases fitting TRBD1. The V segment lost 4 bases and the J segment 4 bases; nucleotides outside the gene matches: 3. This CDR3 spans 14 amino acids. CDR1 and CDR2 (germline): SGHRS, YFSETQ. The CDR3 coding sequence is TGCGCCAGCAGCCGCGACAGGGGCACCGGGGAGCTGTTTTTT. Its translation is CASSRDRGTGELFF.

V usage is TRBV29-1 and J usage is TRBJ2-4, with no clear D. The V end lost 6 bases, the J end lost 0 bases, and 15 bases lay between the germline ends. Germline loops: CDR1 SQVTM, CDR2 ANQGSEA. The CDR3 extends over 15 amino acids. This CDR3 reads CSVVDRLLAKNIQYF. CDR3 sequence (DNA): TGCAGCGTCGTCGACCGGCTTCTAGCCAAAAACATTCAGTACTTC.

This clonotype was seen a few times. The CDR3: CASSLSGNQETQYF. CDR3 DNA: TGTGCCAGCAGCTTATCGGGTAACCAAGAGACCCAGTACTTC. This chain uses TRBV7-9 with TRBJ2-5; D call uncertain. The CDR3 extends over 14 amino acids. Germline loops: CDR1 SEHNR, CDR2 FQNEAQ (reference sequence). Trimming took off 2 bases at V and 0 bases at J, with 7 bases between the two ends.

The chain is built from TRBV28 and TRBJ1-2; TRBD1 is a possible D gene (6 bases). The CDR3 has 11 residues. The V gene lost 8 bases and the J gene lost 2 bases, with 6 bases spanning the gap. Germline CDR1 is MDHEN and CDR2 is SYDVKM. The CDR3 region has the DNA TGTGCCAGCCAGGGGAACTATGGCTACACCTTC. It translates to CASQGNYGYTF.

The chain recombines TRBV5-1 with TRBJ2-4; the D gene is possibly TRBD1 (6 bases). The CDR3 is 15 residues long. The germline V and J ends were trimmed by 4 bases and 4 bases, with 15 bases remaining between them. Germline lookup yields CDR1 SGHRS and CDR2 YFSETQ. The CDR3 loop reads CASSPPDRTKNIQYF. CDR3 nucleotides: TGCGCCAGCAGCCCACCCGACAGGACTAAAAACATTCAGTACTTC.

This clonotype was detected once. This sequence joins TRBV7-9 and TRBJ2-5; tentative D call: TRBD1 (6 bases). The end of the DNA aligns better with TRBJ2-1, so the J call may be wrong. This CDR3 is built from 16 residues. Per the germline V gene, CDR1 is SEHNR and CDR2 is FQNEAQ (reference sequence). CDR3 region: CASSLDAGAQGNEQFF. The CDR3 coding sequence is TGTGCCAGCAGCTTAGACGCAGGGGCGCAGGGCAATGAGCAGTTCTTC.

The chain couples TRBV27 to TRBJ1-1; 8 bases agree with TRBD1. The CDR3 has 13 amino acids. With 5 bases clipped from V and 6 bases from J, the junction kept 5 bases outside the gene matches. Germline loops: CDR1 MNHEY, CDR2 SMNVEV (reference sequence). This CDR3 is CASSPRGPAEAFF. The CDR3 DNA reads as TGTGCCAGCAGTCCCAGGGGGCCTGCTGAAGCTTTCTTT.

This clonotype was seen a few times. The chain uses TRBV20-1 and TRBJ2-7; TRBD2 matches at 9 bases. The CDR3 spans 15 residues. V gave up 6 bases and J gave up 5 bases; unmatched junction bases: 14. CDR1 is DFQATT and CDR2 is SNEGSKA in the germline V gene (reference sequence). CDR3: CSALEVRGGRDEQYF. For the CDR3, the DNA is TGCAGTGCCCTAGAGGTGCGGGGGGGCCGGGACGAGCAGTACTTC.

Note on this clonotype: One end of the junction varies from germline; a read error may be responsible. This chain joins TRBV7-2 and TRBJ2-5; D ambiguous. CDR1 is SGHTA, CDR2 FQGNSA, per germline. This CDR3 is 11 amino acids long. CDR3 protein: CASSPGPVEFF. The DNA of the CDR3 is TGTGCCAGCAGCCCCGGACCAGTGGAGTTCTTC.

This clonotype was detected once. Compared with germline, one end of the junction differs, possibly owing to a read error. The rearrangement uses TRBV10-3 and TRBJ2-2, with TRBD2 identical over 13 bases. CDR1 and CDR2 from the germline V gene are ENHRY and SYGVKD. This CDR3 comprises 18 residues. The CDR3 loop is CTISALGTSGIGTGELFF. The CDR3 DNA is TGTACCATCAGTGCCCTAGGGACTAGCGGGATAGGAACCGGGGAGCTGTTTTTT.

This chain connects TRBV5-1 to TRBJ2-5; 12 nucleotides match TRBD2. This CDR3 comprises 17 residues. In germline, CDR1 is SGHRS, CDR2 YFSETQ. The junction had 11 bases not matched to a gene; V was cut back by 3 bases and J by 5 bases. The CDR3 coding sequence is TGCGCCAGCAGCTCCGAGGGACTAGCGGGTCCGGGGGAGACCCAGTACTTC. This codes for CASSSEGLAGPGETQYF.

The V call is TRBV12-3 or TRBV12-4, the J call TRBJ2-7; D unclear. Trimming cost V 4 bases and J 3 bases, with 7 bases left between them. The CDR3 runs to 12 residues. This CDR3 reads CASSSRIYEQYF. CDR3 in DNA: TGTGCCAGCAGTTCCCGGATCTACGAGCAGTACTTC.

The CDR3 DNA is TGTGCCAGCAGTAAAACAGGGGGCGATATGAACACTGAAGCTTTCTTT. It codes for CASSKTGGDMNTEAFF. The genes are TRBV7-9 and TRBJ1-1; 9 nucleotides match TRBD1. Germline V gene data show CDR1 as SEHNR and CDR2 as FQNEAQ (reference sequence). This CDR3 is 16 amino acids long. The V segment lost 6 bases and the J segment 0 bases; nucleotides outside the gene matches: 8.